The following is a T cell receptor (beta chain) sequence with its context. This specimen comes from a study of radiation and T cells in renal cell carcinoma. Assay: immunoSEQ multiplex PCR; the TCRdb copy retains only in-frame clones and omits some. The sample consists of some 150,000 clones, 80% to 90% of them appearing once. The CDR3 sequence is 15 residues long. Germline V gene sequence: CDR1 MNHEY, CDR2 SMNVEV (reference sequence). Trimming cost V 2 bases and J 4 bases, with 14 bases left between them. Specified time point: blood 4 weeks post-SBRT, at nephrectomy. As for treatment: 15 Gy SBRT to primary tumor, nephrectomy 4 weeks later.

The chain has TRBV27 and TRBJ1-1; D call uncertain. The TCR sequence derives from a woman aged 45-65 years with renal cell carcinoma. The sequences come from blood, collected from a patient whose treatment included radiotherapy and nephrectomy. The CDR3 nucleotides read TGTGCCAGCAGTTTAGGTCAATGGGTGGGCACTGAAGCTTTCTTT. This translates into CASSLGQWVGTEAFF.